This TCR beta chain was found in a study of CD8 T cells in ankylosing spondylitis. TCRdb reprocessed the 5' RACE reads via MiXCR and lists one record per CDR3 protein. The sample carries approximately 220,000 distinct CDR3 sequences, around a quarter recorded once. This clonotype was seen at least ten times. CDR1 SGHVS and CDR2 FQNEAQ come from the germline V gene. The CDR3 consists of 17 residues. Trimming took 5 bases from V and 3 from J, leaving 21 bases between them. The genes are TRBV7-8 and TRBJ2-3; D remains unclear. The sample comprised blood, either unsorted or a sorted T cell fraction (not recorded which). The receptor's source is a male donor with ankylosing spondylitis or in good health (not recorded which). In nucleotides, the CDR3 is TGTGCCAGCAGCACCCTACTACAACTACCTCTTACAGATACGCAGTATTTT. Residues: CASSTLLQLPLTDTQYF.